Presented here are 32 T cell receptor beta chains from one specimen sequenced in a study of regulatory T cells in long-lasting Graves disease. The time point denotes: persistent/refractory GD, antithyroid drugs over 5 years with positive TRAb. PBMC-derived RNA was used for the TCR library. Building the TCR beta libraries relied on iRepertoire HTBI primers, and CDR3 regions underwent Arm-PCR. In TCRdb, the multiplex PCR reads were re-called with MiXCR into one record per CDR3 protein. The repertoire holds roughly 700,000 distinct CDR3 sequences, with approximately 31% as singletons. Sequenced material: peripheral blood mononuclear cells (PBMCs), taken when the disease was refractory, from a patient treated with antithyroid drugs. These receptor sequences come from a female donor with Graves disease.

The rearrangement joins TRBV7-2 to TRBJ1-5; 7 nucleotides agree with TRBD1. CDR1 and CDR2 from the germline V gene are SGHTA and FQGNSA. V shed 6 bases and J 1 base; nucleotides not matched to a gene: 6. CDR3 length: 15 residues. The CDR3 reads CASSLVTGSNQPQHF. The CDR3 DNA sequence: TGTGCCAGCAGTTTGGTGACAGGGAGCAATCAGCCCCAGCATTTT.

The chain recombines TRBV11-2 with TRBJ2-3; 8 bases are a match to TRBD1. Germline V CDR1 and CDR2: SGHAT, FQNNGV. This CDR3 region has 15 residues. The junction had 4 bases not matched to a gene; V was cut back by 5 bases and J by 0 bases. Here the CDR3 reads CASSRTGMSTDTQYF. The CDR3 DNA sequence: TGTGCCAGCAGCCGGACAGGGATGAGCACAGATACGCAGTATTTT.

This clonotype was detected a few times. The gene calls are TRBV30 and TRBJ1-4, with D hard to call. From germline, CDR1 is GTSNPN and CDR2 SVGIG (reference sequence). V dropped 1 base and J dropped 8 bases, with 5 bases sitting between them. The CDR3 contains 11 residues. Here the CDR3 reads CAWSGFEKLFF. The CDR3 DNA reads as TGTGCCTGGAGTGGGTTCGAAAAACTGTTTTTT.

The V gene is TRBV12-3 or TRBV12-4, the J gene TRBJ1-1; D might be TRBD1 (5 bases). V gave up 0 bases and J gave up 6 bases, with 14 bases separating them. The CDR3 has 15 residues. This CDR3 is CASSLAGGVAAEAFF. The DNA for the CDR3 is TGTGCCAGCAGTTTAGCTGGGGGGGTAGCTGCTGAAGCTTTCTTT.

J is TRBJ2-5 and V is TRBV12-3 or TRBV12-4; 9 bases agree with TRBD2. This CDR3 region has 18 residues. After removal of 2 bases from V and 5 bases from J, the junction contained 15 bases not matched to a gene. The CDR3 coding sequence is TGTGCCAGCAGTTTAATGGGGAAAGGTAGCGGGAGTTTGGAGACCCAGTACTTC. Its translation: CASSLMGKGSGSLETQYF.

The chain has TRBV12-3 or TRBV12-4 and TRBJ1-1; TRBD1 matches 8 bases. After removal of 2 bases from V and 3 bases from J, the junction contained 5 bases not matched to a gene. The CDR3 loop spans 15 amino acids. The DNA of the CDR3 is TGTGCCAGCAGTTTACAGACAGGGGTACACACTGAAGCTTTCTTT. Residues: CASSLQTGVHTEAFF.

This chain connects TRBV27 to TRBJ2-7; 7 bases match TRBD1. CDR1 and CDR2 (germline): MNHEY, SMNVEV (reference sequence). Trimming removed 3 bases from V and 6 bases from J; junction bases left unmatched: 5. The CDR3 length is 13 residues. The DNA for the CDR3 is TGTGCCAGCAGTTTTTCAGGGGGTTCCGAGCAGTACTTC. This codes for CASSFSGGSEQYF.

The sample holds many counts of this clonotype. This chain uses TRBV28 with TRBJ1-6, with D unresolved. Germline V gene lookup returns CDR1 MDHEN and CDR2 SYDVKM. The CDR3 totals 13 residues. V gave up 2 bases and J gave up 10 bases, with 9 bases separating them. The CDR3 nucleotides are TGTGCCAGCAGTTTAGAGGGTTTGTCACCCCTCCACTTT. Protein product: CASSLEGLSPLHF.

The V and J genes are TRBV28 and TRBJ1-4; D gene uncertain. This CDR3 has 11 residues. Germline-derived CDR1 and CDR2 are MDHEN and SYDVKM. Trimming removed 6 bases from V and 14 bases from J, with 13 bases in between. This CDR3 is CASSAPSRLFF. CDR3 nucleotide sequence: TGTGCCAGCAGCGCCCCTTCGCGGCTGTTTTTT.

This clonotype came up a few times. The rearrangement uses TRBV5-1 and TRBJ2-7, with 9 bases identical to TRBD1. Germline values: CDR1 SGHRS, CDR2 YFSETQ. The V segment lost 1 base and the J segment 5 bases; nucleotides outside the gene matches: 10. CDR3 length: 16 amino acids. CDR3 sequence reads: CASSLYLDRGRDEQYF. The CDR3 DNA reads as TGCGCCAGCAGCTTGTACCTCGACAGGGGGAGGGACGAGCAGTACTTC.

This clonotype has more than one count but fewer than ten. The V and J genes are TRBV18 and TRBJ2-5; D might be TRBD2 (5 bases). Trimming cost V 3 bases and J 1 base, with 12 bases left between them. The length of the CDR3 is 15 residues. Germline loops: CDR1 KGHSH, CDR2 LQKENI. The DNA for the CDR3 is TGTGCCAGCTCACCGCGCGGGTTCCGCCAAGAGACCCAGTACTTC. Its protein product is CASSPRGFRQETQYF. Variable domain in full (rest from reference TRBV18 and TRBJ2-5): NAGVMQNPRHLVRRRGQEARLRCSPMKGHSHVYWYRQLPEEGLKFMVYLQKENIIDESGMPKERFSAEFPKEGPSILRIQQVVRGDSAAYFCASSPRGFRQETQYFGPGTRLLVL.

This clonotype was recorded only once. The V call is TRBV28, the J call TRBJ2-3; D is unresolved. The CDR3 has 12 amino acids. Germline V lookup: CDR1 MDHEN, CDR2 SYDVKM. Deletions cut 6 bases from V and 2 bases from J, with 6 bases between. For the CDR3, the DNA is TGTGCCAGCAGCGGGTACACAGATACGCAGTATTTT. This gives the protein CASSGYTDTQYF. Looking up the rest from reference TRBV28 and TRBJ2-3 gives the full variable domain: DVKVTQSSRYLVKRTGEKVFLECVQDMDHENMFWYRQDPGLGLRLIYFSYDVKMKEKGDIPEGYSVSREKKERFSLILESASTNQTSMYLCASSGYTDTQYFGPGTRLTVL.

The genes are TRBV20-1 and TRBJ2-1; 8 nucleotides line up with TRBD2. V was pared by 6 bases and J by 7 bases, with 14 bases of the junction left unmatched. The CDR3 spans 15 residues. CDR1 is DFQATT, CDR2 SNEGSKA, per germline (reference sequence). The CDR3 loop reads CSAKLGLVLPNEQFF. The CDR3 nucleotides read TGCAGTGCAAAGCTGGGACTAGTCCTACCAAATGAGCAGTTCTTC.

The chain uses TRBV12-3 or TRBV12-4 and TRBJ1-3; 8 bases are shared with TRBD1. V was pared by 11 bases and J by 2 bases, with 5 bases of the junction left unmatched. The CDR3 is 13 amino acids. The CDR3 nucleotides are TGTGCCGGATCGACAGGGGCTGGAAACACCATATATTTT. It is translated as CAGSTGAGNTIYF.

This clonotype was seen more than once but under ten times. The V call is TRBV6-4, the J call TRBJ2-7, with D perhaps matching TRBD1 (5 bases). V lost 0 bases to trimming and J lost 4 bases, with 13 bases between them. Germline-derived CDR1 and CDR2 are MRHNA and SNTAGT. The CDR3 spans 15 residues. This CDR3 is CASSDSGRVGYEQYF. The CDR3 bases are TGTGCCAGCAGTGACTCCGGCAGGGTGGGGTACGAGCAGTACTTC.

The table lists this clonotype with many counts. This chain joins TRBV11-3 and TRBJ1-1; tentatively, D is TRBD1 (6 bases). Trimming left V 3 bases short and J 4 bases short, with 9 bases between. Germline values: CDR1 SGHNT, CDR2 YENEEA. This CDR3 contains 13 residues. The CDR3: CASSLGAATEAFF. The CDR3 coding sequence is TGTGCCAGCAGCTTGGGGGCGGCCACTGAAGCTTTCTTT.

The V and J genes are TRBV28 and TRBJ1-2, with TRBD1 matching 10 bases. The trim removed 6 bases at V and 9 bases at J, leaving 7 bases unmatched. Germline V gene sequence: CDR1 MDHEN, CDR2 SYDVKM. CDR3 length: 13 residues. This CDR3 is CASSPGQGVRYTF. CDR3 coding DNA: TGTGCCAGCAGCCCCGGACAGGGGGTCCGCTACACCTTC.

This clonotype was found a few times. The genes are TRBV6-1 and TRBJ1-1; possibly TRBD1 for D (6 bases). The ends were cut back, 7 bases at V and 4 bases at J, with 16 bases in the middle. This CDR3 comprises 14 residues. Germline V CDR1 and CDR2: MNHNS, SASEGT. The CDR3 nucleotides are TGTGCCAGCACCCCATCGGGGGGGGCCACTGAAGCTTTCTTT. This translates into CASTPSGGATEAFF.

Remarks on this clonotype: One end of the junction varies from germline; a read error may be responsible. The chain uses TRBV28 and TRBJ2-5; D tentatively fits TRBD1 or TRBD2 (5 bases each). The CDR3 length is 16 residues. Germline CDR1 and CDR2: MDHEN and SYDVKM. The DNA for the CDR3 is TGTGCCAGCAGCCCCGGGGCTCTAGGGGCCCAAGAGGCCCAGTACTTC. Residues: CASSPGALGAQEAQYF.

The rearrangement joins TRBV7-9 to TRBJ1-4, with a tentative D call TRBD1 (5 bases). V lost 4 bases, J lost 6 bases, and 18 bases lay in between. CDR3 length: 16 residues. Per the germline V gene, CDR1 is SEHNR and CDR2 is FQNEAQ (reference sequence). This CDR3 is CASSSTPNRPYEKLFF. In nucleotides, the CDR3 is TGTGCCAGCAGCTCAACCCCAAACAGGCCTTATGAAAAACTGTTTTTT.

CDR3 region: CSGDRYTF. CDR3 nucleotides: TGCAGTGGAGATCGCTACACCTTC. The rearrangement joins TRBV20-1 to TRBJ1-2, with no clear D. This CDR3 contains 8 residues. The germline gives CDR1 DFQATT, CDR2 SNEGSKA (reference sequence). V gave up 7 bases and J gave up 9 bases, with 6 bases separating them.

The chain has TRBV12-3 or TRBV12-4 and TRBJ1-2; 9 bases match TRBD1. This CDR3 spans 13 amino acids. Trimming at V came to 5 bases and at J to 13 bases, leaving 11 bases not matched to a gene. This CDR3 reads CASSNTRDRVCTF. CDR3 nucleotides: TGTGCCAGCAGTAATACCCGGGACAGGGTTTGCACCTTC.

Comments on this clonotype: Without the conserved terminal phenylalanine or tryptophan, this CDR3 likely stems from a read error. The chain employs TRBV6-1 and TRBJ1-4, with D maybe TRBD1 (6 bases). V lost 6 bases to trimming and J lost 8 bases, with 22 bases between them. Per germline, CDR1 MNHNS and CDR2 SASEGT. This CDR3 has 16 residues. CDR3 in DNA: TGTGCCAGCAGCCAAACAGGGTCGGAGCTGTGGGAAAAACTGTTTCTT. It yields the protein CASSQTGSELWEKLFL.

A single count supports this clonotype. This sequence joins TRBV5-1 and TRBJ1-1; TRBD1 aligns across 11 bases. The germline gives CDR1 SGHRS, CDR2 YFSETQ. The CDR3 totals 18 residues. Germline trimming cut 0 bases from V and 0 bases from J; bases unmatched to any gene: 7. CDR3 coding DNA: TGCGCCAGCAGCTTGGGGGGACAGGGGGTTCGCATGAACACTGAAGCTTTCTTT. The encoded protein is CASSLGGQGVRMNTEAFF.

V is TRBV3-1 and J is TRBJ1-1, with 9 bases matching TRBD1. V shed 4 bases and J 0 bases; nucleotides not matched to a gene: 3. CDR3 length: 15 amino acids. In germline, CDR1 is LGHDT, CDR2 YNNKEL (reference sequence). CDR3 nucleotide sequence: TGTGCCAGCAGCCCTTGGGACAGGGTGAACACTGAAGCTTTCTTT. The encoded protein is CASSPWDRVNTEAFF.

This clonotype was seen a few times. V is TRBV5-4 and J is TRBJ2-7, with 16 positions matching TRBD2. Looked up from germline, CDR1 is SGHNT and CDR2 is YYREEE (reference sequence). The trim removed 4 bases at V and 7 bases at J, leaving 11 bases unmatched. This CDR3 has 17 residues. CDR3: CASSGPGLAGGPEEQYF. The CDR3 coding sequence is TGTGCCAGCAGCGGCCCGGGACTAGCGGGAGGGCCGGAAGAGCAGTACTTC.

In its sample, this clonotype was seen a few times. Given a much more abundant clone one base away, this may be a read error. The chain uses TRBV11-2 and TRBJ2-7; D gene uncertain. CDR1 SGHAT and CDR2 FQNNGV come from the germline V gene. The CDR3 totals 11 residues. CDR3 in amino acids: CASSSTYEQHF. The CDR3 coding sequence is TGTGCCAGCAGCTCGACCTACGAGCAGCACTTC.

DNA of the CDR3: TGTGCCAGCAGCTTAGCGATCCCAGCACAGCATCAGCCCCAGCATTTT. This encodes CASSLAIPAQHQPQHF. V and J are TRBV7-9 and TRBJ1-5; D unresolved. V dropped 0 bases and J dropped 5 bases, with 14 bases sitting between them. The germline CDR1 and CDR2 sequences are SEHNR and FQNEAQ (reference sequence). The CDR3 has 16 residues. Full variable domain (remainder filled in from reference TRBV7-9 and TRBJ1-5): DTGVSQNPRHKITKRGQNVTFRCDPISEHNRLYWYRQTLGQGPEFLTYFQNEAQLEKSRLLSDRFSAERPKGSFSTLEIQRTEQGDSAMYLCASSLAIPAQHQPQHFGDGTRLSIL.

This clonotype has only a few counts. The rearrangement uses TRBV19 and TRBJ1-1; the D is unclear. Germline V lookup: CDR1 LNHDA, CDR2 SQIVND (reference sequence). This CDR3 region has 11 residues. Between the trimmed V and J ends, which lost 2 bases and 6 bases, there was a span of 4 bases. DNA of the CDR3: TGTGCCAGTAGTATACACGCTGAAGCTTTCTTT. Amino acids: CASSIHAEAFF.

The chain recombines TRBV11-2 with TRBJ2-2; D uncertain. Trimming shortened V by 4 bases and J by 2 bases, and 14 bases separated the two germline ends. The CDR3 is 16 residues long. Germline V gene lookup returns CDR1 SGHAT and CDR2 FQNNGV. CDR3 amino acids: CASSSLGGSNTGELFF. CDR3 nucleotide sequence: TGTGCCAGCAGCTCCCTGGGCGGAAGTAACACCGGGGAGCTGTTTTTT.

The V gene is TRBV30, the J gene TRBJ1-3, with TRBD1 matching 7 bases. The CDR3 extends over 16 amino acids. Germline CDR1 GTSNPN, CDR2 SVGIG (reference sequence). With 0 bases clipped from V and 3 bases from J, the junction kept 8 bases outside the gene matches. Here the CDR3 reads CAWSVRGRGVGNTIYF. The CDR3 bases are TGTGCCTGGAGTGTACGGGGCAGGGGGGTTGGAAACACCATATATTTT. Together with reference TRBV30 and TRBJ1-3, the CDR3 gives the full variable domain: SQTIHQWPATLVQPVGSPLSLECTVEGTSNPNLYWYRQAAGRGLQLLFYSVGIGQISSEVPQNLSASRPQDRQFILSSKKLLLSDSGFYLCAWSVRGRGVGNTIYFGEGSWLTVV.

V gene TRBV12-3 or TRBV12-4 combines with J gene TRBJ1-1; D is unresolved. The CDR3 sequence is 13 residues long. With 2 bases removed from V and 7 bases from J, the gap between germline ends came to 11 bases. The CDR3 DNA sequence: TGTGCCAGCAGTTTATACCTCCACGGTGAAGCTTTCTTT. Its translation is CASSLYLHGEAFF.